This TCR beta chain was observed in a study of blood T cell repertoires in COVID-19. Study context: PBMCs, B-cell-depleted T cells, or T cells were the source of the cDNA or gDNA that made up the material.

This clone was seen a handful of times. The table came from immunoSEQ multiplex PCR; TCRdb's copy has only in-frame clones and leaves some out. This sample has about 98,000 clones; about 80% occur once, and the top ten carry around a quarter. Material for sequencing was peripheral blood. The origin of this receptor is a man aged 65 to 79 with acute or convalescent COVID-19.

CDR3 DNA sequence: TGTGCCAGCAGCTCGGGAGCCGGAGAGAGTGGCTACACCTTC. It yields the protein CASSSGAGESGYTF. This sequence joins TRBV3-1 (or the pseudogene TRBV3-2) and TRBJ1-2; D call uncertain. Germline loops: CDR1 LGHDT, CDR2 YNNKEL (reference sequence). This CDR3 has 14 amino acids. V dropped 5 bases and J dropped 7 bases, with 17 bases sitting between them.